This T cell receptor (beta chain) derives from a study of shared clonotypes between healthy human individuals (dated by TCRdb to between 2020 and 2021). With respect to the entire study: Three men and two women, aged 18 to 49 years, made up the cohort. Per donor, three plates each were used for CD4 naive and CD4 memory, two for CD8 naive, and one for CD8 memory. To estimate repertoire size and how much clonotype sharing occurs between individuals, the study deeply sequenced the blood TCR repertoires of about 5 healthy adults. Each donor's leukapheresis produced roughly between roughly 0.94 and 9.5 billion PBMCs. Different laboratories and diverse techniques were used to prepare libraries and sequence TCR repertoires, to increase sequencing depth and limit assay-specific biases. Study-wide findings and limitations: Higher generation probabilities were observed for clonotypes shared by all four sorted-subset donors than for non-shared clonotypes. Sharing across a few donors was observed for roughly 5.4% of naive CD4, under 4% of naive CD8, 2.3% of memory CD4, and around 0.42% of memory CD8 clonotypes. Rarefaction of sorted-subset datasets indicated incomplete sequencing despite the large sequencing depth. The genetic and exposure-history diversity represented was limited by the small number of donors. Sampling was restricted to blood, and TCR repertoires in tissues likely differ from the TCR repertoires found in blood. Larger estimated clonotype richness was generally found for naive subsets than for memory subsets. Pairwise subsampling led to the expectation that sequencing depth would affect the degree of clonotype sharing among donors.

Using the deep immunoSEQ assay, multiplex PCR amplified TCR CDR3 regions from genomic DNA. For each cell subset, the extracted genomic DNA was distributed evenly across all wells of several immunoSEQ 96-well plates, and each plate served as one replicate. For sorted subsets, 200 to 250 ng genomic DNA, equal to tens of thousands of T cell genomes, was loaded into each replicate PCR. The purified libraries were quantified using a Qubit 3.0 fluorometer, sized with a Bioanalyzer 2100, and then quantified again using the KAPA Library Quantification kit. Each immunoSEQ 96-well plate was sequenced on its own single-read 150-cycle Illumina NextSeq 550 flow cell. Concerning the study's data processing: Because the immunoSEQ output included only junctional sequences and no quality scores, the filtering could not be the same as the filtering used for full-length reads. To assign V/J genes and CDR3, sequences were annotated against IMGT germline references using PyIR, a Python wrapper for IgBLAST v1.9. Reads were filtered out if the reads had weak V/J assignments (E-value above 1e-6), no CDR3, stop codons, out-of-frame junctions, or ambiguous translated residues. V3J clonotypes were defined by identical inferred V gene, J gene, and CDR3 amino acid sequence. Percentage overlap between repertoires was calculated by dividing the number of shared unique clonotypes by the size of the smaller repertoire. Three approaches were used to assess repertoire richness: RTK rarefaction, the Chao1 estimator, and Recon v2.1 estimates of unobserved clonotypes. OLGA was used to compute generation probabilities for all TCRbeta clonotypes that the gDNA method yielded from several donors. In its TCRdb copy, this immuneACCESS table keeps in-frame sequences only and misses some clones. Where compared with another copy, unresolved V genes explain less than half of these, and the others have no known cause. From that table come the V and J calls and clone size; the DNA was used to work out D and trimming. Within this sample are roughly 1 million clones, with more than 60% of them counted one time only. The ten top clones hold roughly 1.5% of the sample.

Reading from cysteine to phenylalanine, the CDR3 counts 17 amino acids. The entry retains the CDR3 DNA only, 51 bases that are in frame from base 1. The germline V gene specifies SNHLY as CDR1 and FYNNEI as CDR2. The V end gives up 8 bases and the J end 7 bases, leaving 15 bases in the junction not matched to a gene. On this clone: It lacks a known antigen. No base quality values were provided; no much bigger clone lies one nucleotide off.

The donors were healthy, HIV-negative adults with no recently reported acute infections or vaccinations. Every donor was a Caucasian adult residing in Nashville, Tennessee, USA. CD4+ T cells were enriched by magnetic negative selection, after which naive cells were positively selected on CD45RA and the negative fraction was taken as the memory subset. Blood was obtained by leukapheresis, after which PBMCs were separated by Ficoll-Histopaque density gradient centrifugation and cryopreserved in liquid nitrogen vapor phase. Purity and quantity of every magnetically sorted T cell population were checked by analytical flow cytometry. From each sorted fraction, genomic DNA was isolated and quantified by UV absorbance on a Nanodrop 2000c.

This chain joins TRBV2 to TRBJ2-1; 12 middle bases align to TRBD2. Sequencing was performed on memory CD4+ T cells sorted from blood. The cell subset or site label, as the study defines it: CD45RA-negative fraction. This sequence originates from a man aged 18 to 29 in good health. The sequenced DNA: TGTGCCAGCGGATCTGGACTAGCGGGAAGGGGTGGAAATGAGCAGTTCTTC. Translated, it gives CASGSGLAGRGGNEQFF.